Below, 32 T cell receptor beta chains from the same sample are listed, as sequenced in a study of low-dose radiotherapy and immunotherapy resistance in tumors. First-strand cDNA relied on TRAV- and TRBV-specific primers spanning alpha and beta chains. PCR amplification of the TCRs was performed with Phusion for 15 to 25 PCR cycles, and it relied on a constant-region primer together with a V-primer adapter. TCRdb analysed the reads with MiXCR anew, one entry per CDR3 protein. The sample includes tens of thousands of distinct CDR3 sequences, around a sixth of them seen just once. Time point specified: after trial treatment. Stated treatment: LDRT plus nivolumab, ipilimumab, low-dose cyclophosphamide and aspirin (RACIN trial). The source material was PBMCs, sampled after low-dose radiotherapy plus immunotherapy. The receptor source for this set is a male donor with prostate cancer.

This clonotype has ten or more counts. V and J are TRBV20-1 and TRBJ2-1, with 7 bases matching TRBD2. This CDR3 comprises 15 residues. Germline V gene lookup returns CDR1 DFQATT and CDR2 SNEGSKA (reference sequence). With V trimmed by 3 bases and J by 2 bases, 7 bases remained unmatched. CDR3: CSARVLLAAYNEQFF. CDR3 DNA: TGCAGTGCTAGGGTCCTCCTAGCGGCCTACAATGAGCAGTTCTTC.

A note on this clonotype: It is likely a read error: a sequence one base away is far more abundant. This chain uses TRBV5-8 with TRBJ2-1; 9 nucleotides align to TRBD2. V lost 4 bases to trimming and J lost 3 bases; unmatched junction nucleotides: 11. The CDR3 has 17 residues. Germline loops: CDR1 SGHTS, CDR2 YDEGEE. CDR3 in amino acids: CASSQSGLASVYNEQFF. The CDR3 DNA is TGTGCCAGCAGCCAATCAGGACTAGCGAGTGTCTACAATGAGCAGTTCTTC.

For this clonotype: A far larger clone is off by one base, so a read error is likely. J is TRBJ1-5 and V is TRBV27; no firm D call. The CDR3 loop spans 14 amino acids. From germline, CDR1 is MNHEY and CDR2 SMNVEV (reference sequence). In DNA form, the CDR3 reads TGTGCCACCAGTGAAGGGATCCTCAATCAGCCCCAGCATTTT. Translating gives CATSEGILNQPQHF.

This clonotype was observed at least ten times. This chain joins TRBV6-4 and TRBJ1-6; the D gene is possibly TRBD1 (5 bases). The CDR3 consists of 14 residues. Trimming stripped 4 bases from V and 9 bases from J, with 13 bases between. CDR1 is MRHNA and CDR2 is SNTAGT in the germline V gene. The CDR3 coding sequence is TGTGCCAGCAGTGCCGGGGACCTCGGTTCACCCCTCCACTTT. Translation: CASSAGDLGSPLHF.

The CDR3 loop is CATSPTGHLAGELFF. The CDR3 DNA reads TGTGCCACCAGCCCCACGGGACACCTCGCCGGGGAGCTGTTTTTT. The chain employs TRBV27 and TRBJ2-2, with D maybe TRBD1 (6 bases). Germline V CDR1 and CDR2: MNHEY, SMNVEV (reference sequence). There are 15 residues in the CDR3. V dropped 10 bases and J dropped 6 bases, with 21 bases sitting between them.

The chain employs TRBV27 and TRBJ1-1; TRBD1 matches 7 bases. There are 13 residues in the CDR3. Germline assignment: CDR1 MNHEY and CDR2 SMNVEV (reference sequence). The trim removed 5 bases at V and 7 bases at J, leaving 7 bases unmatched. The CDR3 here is CASSEGQSFEAFF. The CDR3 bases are TGTGCCAGCAGTGAGGGACAGAGCTTTGAAGCTTTCTTT.

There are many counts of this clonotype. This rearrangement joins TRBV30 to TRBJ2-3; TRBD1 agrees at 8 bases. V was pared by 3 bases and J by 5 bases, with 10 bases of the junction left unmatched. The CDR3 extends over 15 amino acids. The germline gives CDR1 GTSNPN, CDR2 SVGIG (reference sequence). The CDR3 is CAWRGGQGFRDTQYF. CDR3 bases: TGTGCCTGGAGAGGCGGACAGGGTTTCAGAGATACGCAGTATTTT.

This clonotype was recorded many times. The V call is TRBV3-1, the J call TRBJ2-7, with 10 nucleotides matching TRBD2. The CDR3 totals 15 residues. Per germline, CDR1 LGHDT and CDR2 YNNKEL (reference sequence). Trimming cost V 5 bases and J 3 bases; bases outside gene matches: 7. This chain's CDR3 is CASSYLAGANYEQYF. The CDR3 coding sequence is TGTGCCAGCAGCTACCTAGCGGGGGCCAACTACGAGCAGTACTTC.

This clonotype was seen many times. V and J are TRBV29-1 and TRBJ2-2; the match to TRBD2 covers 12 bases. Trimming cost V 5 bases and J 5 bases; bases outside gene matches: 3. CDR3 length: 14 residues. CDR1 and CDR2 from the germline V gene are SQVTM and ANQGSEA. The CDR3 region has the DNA TGCAGCGTTTCTAGCGGGAGGGCGACCGGGGAGCTGTTTTTT. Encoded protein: CSVSSGRATGELFF.

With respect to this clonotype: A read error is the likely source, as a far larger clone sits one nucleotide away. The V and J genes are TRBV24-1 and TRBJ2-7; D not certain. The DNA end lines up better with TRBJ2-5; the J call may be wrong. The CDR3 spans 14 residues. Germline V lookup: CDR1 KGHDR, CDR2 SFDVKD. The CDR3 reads CATSDRAVQETQYF. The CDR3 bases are TGTGCCACCAGTGATCGGGCTGTTCAAGAGACCCAGTACTTC.

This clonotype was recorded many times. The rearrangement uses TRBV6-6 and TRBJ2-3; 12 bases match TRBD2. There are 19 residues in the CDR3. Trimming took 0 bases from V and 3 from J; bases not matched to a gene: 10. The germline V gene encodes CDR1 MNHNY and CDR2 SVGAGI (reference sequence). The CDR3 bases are TGTGCCAGCAGTTACTCTGGGCTAGCGGGAGGGCCTCGAACAGATACGCAGTATTTT. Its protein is CASSYSGLAGGPRTDTQYF.

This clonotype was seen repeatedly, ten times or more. CDR3 DNA: TGCGCCAGCAGCCAGGGGGTACAGTATAATTCACCCCTCCACTTT. Protein product: CASSQGVQYNSPLHF. The V and J genes are TRBV4-3 and TRBJ1-6, with D perhaps matching TRBD1 (5 bases). Germline loops: CDR1 LGHNA, CDR2 YSLEER. The CDR3 runs 15 residues. V lost 3 bases and J 4 bases, leaving 10 bases between the germline ends.

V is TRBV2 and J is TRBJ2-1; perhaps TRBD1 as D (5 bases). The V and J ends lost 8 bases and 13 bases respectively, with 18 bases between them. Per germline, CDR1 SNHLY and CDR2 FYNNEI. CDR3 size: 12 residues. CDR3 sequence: CASSGQLNIQFF. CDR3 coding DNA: TGTGCCAGCTCCGGACAACTAAACATTCAGTTCTTC.

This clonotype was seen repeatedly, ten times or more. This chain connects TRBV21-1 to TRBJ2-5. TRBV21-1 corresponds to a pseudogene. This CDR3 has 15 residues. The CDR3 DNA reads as TGTGCCAGCAGCTTCAAGAGACCCACCCAAGAGACCCAGTACTTC. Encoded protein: CASSFKRPTQETQYF.

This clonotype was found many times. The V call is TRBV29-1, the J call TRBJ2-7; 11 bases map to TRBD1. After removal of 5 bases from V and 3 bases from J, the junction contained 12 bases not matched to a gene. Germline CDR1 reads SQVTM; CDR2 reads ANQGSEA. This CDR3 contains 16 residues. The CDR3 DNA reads TGCAGCGTTAGGACAGTGGACAGGGGGCTAGTCTACGAGCAGTACTTC. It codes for CSVRTVDRGLVYEQYF.

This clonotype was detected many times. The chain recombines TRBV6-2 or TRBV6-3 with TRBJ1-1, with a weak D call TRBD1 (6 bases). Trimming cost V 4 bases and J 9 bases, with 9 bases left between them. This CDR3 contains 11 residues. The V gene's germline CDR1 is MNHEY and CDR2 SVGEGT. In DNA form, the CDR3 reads TGTGCCAGCAGTTCGGGACAAAAAGCTTTCTTT. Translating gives CASSSGQKAFF.

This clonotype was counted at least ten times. CDR3: CASNLRTGYNQPQHF. The CDR3 nucleotides read TGTGCCAGCAACCTCAGGACAGGGTACAATCAGCCCCAGCATTTT. V usage is TRBV28 and J usage is TRBJ1-5, with TRBD1 matching 8 bases. The V and J ends lost 7 bases and 3 bases, in that order; junction bases with no gene match: 8. This CDR3 has 15 residues. CDR1 and CDR2 (germline): MDHEN, SYDVKM.

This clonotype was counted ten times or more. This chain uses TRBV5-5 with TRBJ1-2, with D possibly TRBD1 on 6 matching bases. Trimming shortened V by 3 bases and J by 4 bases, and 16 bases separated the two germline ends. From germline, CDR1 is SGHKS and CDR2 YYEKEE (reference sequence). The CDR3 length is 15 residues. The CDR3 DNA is TGTGCCAGCAGCTACCAACAGGGTCCGGGCTATGGCTACACCTTC. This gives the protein CASSYQQGPGYGYTF.

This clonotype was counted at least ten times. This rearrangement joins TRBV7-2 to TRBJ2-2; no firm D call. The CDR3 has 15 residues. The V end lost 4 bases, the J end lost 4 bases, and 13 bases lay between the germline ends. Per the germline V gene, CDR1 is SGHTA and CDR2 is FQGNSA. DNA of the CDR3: TGTGCCAGCAGCTCGACTTTAGGGCGCACCGGGGAGCTGTTTTTT. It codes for CASSSTLGRTGELFF.

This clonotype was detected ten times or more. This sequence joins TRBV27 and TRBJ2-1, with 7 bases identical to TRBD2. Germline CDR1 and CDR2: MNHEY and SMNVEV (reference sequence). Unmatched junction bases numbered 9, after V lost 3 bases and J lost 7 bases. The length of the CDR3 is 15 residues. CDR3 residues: CASSFSSGGRNEQFF. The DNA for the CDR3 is TGTGCCAGCAGTTTTTCTAGCGGTGGGCGAAATGAGCAGTTCTTC.

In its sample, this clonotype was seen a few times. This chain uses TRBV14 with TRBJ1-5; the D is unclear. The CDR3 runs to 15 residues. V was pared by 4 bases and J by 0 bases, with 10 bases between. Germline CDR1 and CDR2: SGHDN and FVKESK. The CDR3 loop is CASSRSGSSNQPQHF. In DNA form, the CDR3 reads TGTGCCAGCAGCCGCTCTGGCAGTAGCAATCAGCCCCAGCATTTT.

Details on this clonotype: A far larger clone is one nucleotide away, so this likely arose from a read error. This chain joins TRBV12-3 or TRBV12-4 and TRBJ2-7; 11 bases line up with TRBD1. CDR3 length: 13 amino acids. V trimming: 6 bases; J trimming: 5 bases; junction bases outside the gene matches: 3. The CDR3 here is CASSRDRGDEQYF. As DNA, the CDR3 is TGTGCCAGCAGCCGGGACAGGGGGGACGAGCAGTACTTC.

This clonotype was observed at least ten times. CDR3 protein: CASSRRTSGRGDEQFF. In DNA, the CDR3 is TGTGCCAGCAGTCGACGGACTAGCGGGAGAGGCGATGAGCAGTTCTTC. The chain combines TRBV12-3 or TRBV12-4 with TRBJ2-1; TRBD2 agrees at 13 bases. V dropped 5 bases and J dropped 8; count of bases not matched to a gene: 9. The CDR3 is 16 amino acids.

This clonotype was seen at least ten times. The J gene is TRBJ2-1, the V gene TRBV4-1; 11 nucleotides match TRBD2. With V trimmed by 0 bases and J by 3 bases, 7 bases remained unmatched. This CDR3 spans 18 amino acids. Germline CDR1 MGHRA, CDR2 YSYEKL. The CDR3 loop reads CASSQDSRTSGYYNEQFF. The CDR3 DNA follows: TGCGCCAGCAGCCAAGATTCCCGGACTAGCGGGTACTACAATGAGCAGTTCTTC.

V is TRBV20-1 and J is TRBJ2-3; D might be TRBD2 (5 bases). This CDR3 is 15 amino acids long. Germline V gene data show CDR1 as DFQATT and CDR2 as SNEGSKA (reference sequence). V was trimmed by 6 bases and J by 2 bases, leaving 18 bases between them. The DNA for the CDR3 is TGCAGTGCCCTCAATCGGGGTTTCCCCACAGATACGCAGTATTTT. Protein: CSALNRGFPTDTQYF.

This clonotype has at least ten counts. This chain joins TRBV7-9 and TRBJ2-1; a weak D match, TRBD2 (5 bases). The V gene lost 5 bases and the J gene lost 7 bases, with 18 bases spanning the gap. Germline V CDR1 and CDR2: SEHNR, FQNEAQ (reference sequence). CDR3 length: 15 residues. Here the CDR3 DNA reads TGTGCCAGCAGCGCGTCTGAGGGAGTTATAAATGAGCAGTTCTTC. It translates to CASSASEGVINEQFF.

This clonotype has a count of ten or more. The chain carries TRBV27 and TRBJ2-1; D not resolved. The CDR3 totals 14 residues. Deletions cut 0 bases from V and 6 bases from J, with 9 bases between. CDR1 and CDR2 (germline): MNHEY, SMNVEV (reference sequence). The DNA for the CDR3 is TGTGCCAGCAGTTTATCTGATCCCCTCAATGAGCAGTTCTTC. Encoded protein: CASSLSDPLNEQFF.

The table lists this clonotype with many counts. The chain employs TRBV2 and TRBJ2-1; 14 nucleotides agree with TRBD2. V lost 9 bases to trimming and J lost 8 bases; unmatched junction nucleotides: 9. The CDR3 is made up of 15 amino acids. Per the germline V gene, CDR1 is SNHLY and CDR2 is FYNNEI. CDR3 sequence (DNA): TGTGCCAGGACTGGACTAGCGGGAGGTGCTTATGAGCAGTTCTTC. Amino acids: CARTGLAGGAYEQFF.

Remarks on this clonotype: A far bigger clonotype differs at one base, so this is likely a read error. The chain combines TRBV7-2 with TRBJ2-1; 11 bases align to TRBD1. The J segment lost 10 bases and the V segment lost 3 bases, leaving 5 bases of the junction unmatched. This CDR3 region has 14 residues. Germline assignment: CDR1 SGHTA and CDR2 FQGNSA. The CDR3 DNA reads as TGTGCCAGCAGCTTTGGGACAGGGGGATACGAGCAGTTCTTC. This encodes CASSFGTGGYEQFF.

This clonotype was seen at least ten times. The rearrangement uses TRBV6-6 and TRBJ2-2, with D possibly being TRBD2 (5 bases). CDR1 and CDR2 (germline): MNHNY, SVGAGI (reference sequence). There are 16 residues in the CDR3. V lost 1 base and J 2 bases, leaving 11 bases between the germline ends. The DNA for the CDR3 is TGTGCCAGCAGTTACTTGGGAGATTCAAACACCGGGGAGCTGTTTTTT. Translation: CASSYLGDSNTGELFF.

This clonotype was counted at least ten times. The CDR3 DNA is TGTGCCAGCAGTTTAGGAAGGGATCCAAATGGCTACACCTTC. It yields the protein CASSLGRDPNGYTF. This rearrangement joins TRBV28 to TRBJ1-2, with D uncertain. CDR3 length: 14 residues. V lost 2 bases to trimming and J lost 6 bases, with 13 bases between them. The germline V gene encodes CDR1 MDHEN and CDR2 SYDVKM.

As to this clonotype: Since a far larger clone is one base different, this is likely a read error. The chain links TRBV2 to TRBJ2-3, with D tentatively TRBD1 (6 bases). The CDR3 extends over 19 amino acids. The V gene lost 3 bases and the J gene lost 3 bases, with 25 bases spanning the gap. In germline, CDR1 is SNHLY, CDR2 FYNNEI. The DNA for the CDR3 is TGTGCCAGCAGTGACCGAGGGACAAAAGTCATCGCCTGGACAGATACGCAGTATTTT. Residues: CASSDRGTKVIAWTDTQYF.